The entry below describes one T cell receptor (beta chain). The sample is drawn from a study of blood T cell repertoires in COVID-19. Study information: Material from acute and convalescent COVID-19 was sourced from the United States, Italy and Spain.

As handled by the study authors: Quantification of nucleated cells was approximated via reference gene primer amplification. Libraries were prepared by immunoSEQ multiplex PCR; TCRdb keeps only in-frame clonotypes and omits some of them. V and J calls and clone size are as listed in that table; D and trimming were resolved from the DNA. The table has approximately 120,000 clones, approximately 82% seen once. This receptor was obtained from a woman aged 60-75 years with acute or convalescent COVID-19. The sequenced material came from peripheral blood.

The CDR3 nucleotides read TGTGCCAGCAGCTTAGTCGGTAGGGGCCAGGGGCCCCAGCATTTT. Amino acid sequence: CASSLVGRGQGPQHF. The V gene is TRBV7-2, the J gene TRBJ1-5, with D maybe TRBD1 (5 bases). The V end lost 1 base, the J end lost 9 bases, and 16 bases lay between the germline ends. The CDR3 spans 15 residues. Germline-derived CDR1 and CDR2 are SGHTA and FQGNSA.